Following are 15 T cell receptor beta chains from one sample sequenced in a study of cytotoxic CD8 clonotypes in ibrutinib-treated CLL. Assay: immunoSEQ multiplex PCR; the TCRdb copy retains only in-frame clones and omits some. The table shows more than 110,000 clones, with 75% to 85% occurring only once. Sample: PBMCs, taken after 36 months of ibrutinib treatment. These receptors were collected from a human donor with chronic lymphocytic leukemia.

This sequence joins TRBV7-9 and TRBJ2-1; D ambiguous. The CDR3 covers 12 residues. Germline CDR1 and CDR2: SEHNR and FQNEAQ (reference sequence). Trimming removed 4 bases from V and 14 bases from J, with 15 bases in between. The CDR3, as DNA: TGTGCCAGCAGCTCCCCGGGCGTCGTTGAGTTCTTC. Translated, it gives CASSSPGVVEFF.

The chain joins TRBV25-1 to TRBJ1-5; 9 bases are a match to TRBD1. Germline values: CDR1 MGHDK, CDR2 SYGVNS. After removal of 6 bases from V and 6 bases from J, the junction contained 0 bases not matched to a gene. The CDR3 covers 12 residues. The chain's CDR3 is CASRTGGQPQHF. CDR3 sequence (DNA): TGTGCCAGCAGGACAGGGGGTCAGCCCCAGCATTTT.

The V call is TRBV28, the J call TRBJ1-4, with D maybe TRBD1 (6 bases). V was shortened by 6 bases and J by 7 bases, with 15 bases between the two germline ends. Looked up from germline, CDR1 is MDHEN and CDR2 is SYDVKM. This CDR3 spans 14 amino acids. The CDR3 region is CASSARTDPEKLFF. In DNA form, the CDR3 reads TGTGCCAGCAGCGCCCGGACAGACCCTGAAAAACTGTTTTTT.

This clone was found a few times. This sequence joins TRBV4-1 and TRBJ1-5; D is unresolved. The CDR3 is 16 residues long. V gave up 3 bases and J gave up 4 bases, with 16 bases separating them. CDR1 and CDR2 from the germline V gene are MGHRA and YSYEKL. The CDR3 sequence is CASSQPFVSGNQPQHF. CDR3 nucleotides: TGCGCCAGCAGCCAGCCATTCGTCTCGGGAAATCAGCCCCAGCATTTT.

This chain connects TRBV5-1 to TRBJ1-3, with 8 bases matching TRBD1. V trimming: 0 bases; J trimming: 0 bases; junction bases outside the gene matches: 8. Germline V gene sequence: CDR1 SGHRS, CDR2 YFSETQ. The CDR3 extends over 18 amino acids. CDR3 residues: CASSLVGLGQASGNTIYF. CDR3 DNA sequence: TGCGCCAGCAGCTTGGTTGGGTTGGGACAGGCCTCTGGAAACACCATATATTTT.

The chain combines TRBV2 with TRBJ2-1, with D perhaps matching TRBD2 (5 bases). The CDR3 sequence is 16 residues long. V was shortened by 2 bases and J by 1 base, with 12 bases between the two germline ends. Germline CDR1 is SNHLY and CDR2 is FYNNEI. CDR3 sequence reads: CASSERRRWSYNEQFF. The CDR3 DNA reads as TGTGCCAGCAGTGAAAGGAGGCGTTGGTCCTACAATGAGCAGTTCTTC.

This rearrangement joins TRBV30 to TRBJ1-2; D is undetermined. The CDR3 loop spans 10 amino acids. Germline V gives CDR1 GTSNPN, CDR2 SVGIG (reference sequence). The V and J ends lost 5 bases and 7 bases respectively, with 8 bases between them. The CDR3 nucleotides read TGTGCCTGGGGGCCCCCTGGCTACACCTTC. This codes for CAWGPPGYTF. Looking up the rest from reference TRBV30 and TRBJ1-2 gives the full variable domain: SQTIHQWPATLVQPVGSPLSLECTVEGTSNPNLYWYRQAAGRGLQLLFYSVGIGQISSEVPQNLSASRPQDRQFILSSKKLLLSDSGFYLCAWGPPGYTFGSGTRLTVV.

This clone appeared a single time. This chain joins TRBV6-5 and TRBJ1-4; D remains unclear. The V end lost 6 bases, the J end lost 10 bases, and 9 bases lay between the germline ends. The CDR3 consists of 11 residues. Germline loops: CDR1 MNHEY, CDR2 SVGAGI. The CDR3 loop is CASRLRGKLFF. The CDR3 DNA sequence: TGTGCCAGCAGACTTCGGGGAAAACTGTTTTTT.

The CDR3 DNA reads as TGTGCCAGTAGTATATGGTGGGTTTATCAGCCCCAGCATTTT. Its translation is CASSIWWVYQPQHF. V gene TRBV19 combines with J gene TRBJ1-5; D gene ambiguous. Trimming took 2 bases from V and 5 from J, leaving 10 bases between them. The CDR3 spans 14 residues. Germline CDR1 is LNHDA and CDR2 is SQIVND (reference sequence). Looking up the rest from reference TRBV19 and TRBJ1-5 gives the full variable domain: DGGITQSPKYLFRKEGQNVTLSCEQNLNHDAMYWYRQDPGQGLRLIYYSQIVNDFQKGDIAEGYSVSREKKESFPLTVTSAQKNPTAFYLCASSIWWVYQPQHFGDGTRLSIL.

The chain links TRBV4-2 to TRBJ1-2; D is perhaps TRBD1 (6 bases). Germline CDR1 reads LGHNA; CDR2 reads YNFKEQ. V was cut by 0 bases and J by 0 bases, with 11 bases left in between. CDR3 length: 16 amino acids. As DNA, the CDR3 is TGTGCCAGCAGCCAAGAGGGGGGCAGACCTAACTATGGCTACACCTTC. Translation: CASSQEGGRPNYGYTF.

The chain is built from TRBV10-3 and TRBJ2-7; a possible D gene is TRBD2 (6 bases). CDR3 length: 14 residues. The ends were cut back, 7 bases at V and 5 bases at J, with 18 bases in the middle. Germline V gene data show CDR1 as ENHRY and CDR2 as SYGVKD. The CDR3 loop is CAIIASGGLHEQYF. Written as DNA, the CDR3 is TGTGCCATCATCGCGTCCGGGGGATTGCACGAGCAGTACTTC.

The V gene is TRBV5-1, the J gene TRBJ2-3, with D hard to call. Trimming cost V 0 bases and J 4 bases, with 9 bases left between them. Germline CDR1 SGHRS, CDR2 YFSETQ. This CDR3 region has 14 residues. This CDR3 reads CASSLVVGSDTQYF. The CDR3 DNA sequence: TGCGCCAGCAGCTTGGTGGTCGGTTCAGATACGCAGTATTTT.

CDR3 protein: CASGLVLGNTGELFF. The DNA for the CDR3 is TGTGCTAGTGGTTTGGTACTAGGGAACACCGGGGAGCTGTTTTTT. The J gene is TRBJ2-2, the V gene TRBV12-5; perhaps TRBD2 as D (5 bases). Trimming left V 0 bases short and J 1 base short, with 6 bases between. This CDR3 has 15 amino acids. Germline V gives CDR1 LGHNT, CDR2 FRNRAP.

This chain connects TRBV5-4 to TRBJ2-2; 11 bases align to TRBD1. This CDR3 has 15 residues. Germline CDR1 SGHNT, CDR2 YYREEE (reference sequence). The V and J ends lost 4 bases and 3 bases, in that order; junction bases with no gene match: 2. CDR3 region: CASSPGQGDTGELFF. For the CDR3, the DNA is TGTGCCAGCAGCCCGGGACAGGGGGACACCGGGGAGCTGTTTTTT.

V usage is TRBV14 and J usage is TRBJ1-3; possibly TRBD1 for D (5 bases). The CDR3 has 16 amino acids. CDR1 is SGHDN and CDR2 is FVKESK in the germline V gene. Trimming cost V 4 bases and J 9 bases, with 22 bases left between them. CDR3 sequence reads: CASSLNLWGPWATIYF. For the CDR3, the DNA is TGTGCCAGCAGCCTCAATTTATGGGGCCCCTGGGCCACCATATATTTT.